This T cell receptor (beta chain) was captured by sequencing in a study of blood T cells in healthy people across ages. Turning to the study itself: Template switching picked up about one barcoded beta molecule for each two T cells.

Extraction yielded at least 5 micrograms of total RNA per sample. This clonotype occurred a few times. Then a second PCR, running roughly 7 to 11 cycles, was carried out with a sample-barcoded 5' primer and a J-beta primer mix. TCRdb independently ran MiXCR on the 5' RACE reads; one entry per CDR3 protein. The sample holds some 1.5 million distinct CDR3 sequences, roughly 27% seen once. Sample: blood. This receptor was obtained from a woman aged 25-40 years in good health.

In DNA form, the CDR3 reads TGCAGTGCTAGTTGGGCTAGCATCCCGGATACGCAGTATTTT. Protein sequence: CSASWASIPDTQYF. This chain links TRBV20-1 with TRBJ2-3, with a possible D match to TRBD2 (5 bases). Trimming removed 3 bases at V and 6 bases at J, with 16 bases between. CDR3 length equals 14 residues. Germline CDR1 reads DFQATT; CDR2 reads SNEGSKA (reference sequence).